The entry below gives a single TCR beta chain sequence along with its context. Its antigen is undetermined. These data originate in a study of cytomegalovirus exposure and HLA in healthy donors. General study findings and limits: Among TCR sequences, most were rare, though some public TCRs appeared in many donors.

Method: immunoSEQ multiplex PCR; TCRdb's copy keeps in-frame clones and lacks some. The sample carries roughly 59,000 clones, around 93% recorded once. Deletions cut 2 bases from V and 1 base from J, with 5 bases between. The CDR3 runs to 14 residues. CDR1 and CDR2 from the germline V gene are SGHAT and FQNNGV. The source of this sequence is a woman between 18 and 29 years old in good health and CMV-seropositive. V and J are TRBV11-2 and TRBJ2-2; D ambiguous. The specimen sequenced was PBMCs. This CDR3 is CASSLSGNTGELFF. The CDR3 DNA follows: TGTGCCAGCAGCTTATCGGGGAACACCGGGGAGCTGTTTTTT.